The source of this T cell receptor (beta chain) is a study of T cell repertoires in cytomegalovirus infection. Looking at the study overall: The authors relied on CMV epitopes, both recently identified HLA-C-restricted and well-studied HLA-B-restricted.

MiXCR, applied by TCRdb to the reads, yields one record per CDR3 protein. The sample consists of about 920,000 distinct CDR3 sequences, roughly 30% of them appearing once. Trimming left V 5 bases short and J 4 bases short, with 18 bases between. This CDR3 region has 16 residues. CDR1 and CDR2 (germline): MNHEY, SVGEGT. To note about this clonotype: Its antigen is undetermined.

The specimen was cultured CD8+ T cells from PBMCs, collected from culture after CMV antigen stimulation. This receptor was obtained from a human donor in good health (CMV status not recorded). Some clones in this sample may be carry-over from other donors' samples. The chain joins TRBV6-2 or TRBV6-3 to TRBJ2-1, with a possible D match to TRBD2 (7 bases). In DNA, the CDR3 is TGTGCCAGCAGTAACCTCGGCGGGGGCCTTTACAATGAGCAGTTCTTC. It is translated as CASSNLGGGLYNEQFF.